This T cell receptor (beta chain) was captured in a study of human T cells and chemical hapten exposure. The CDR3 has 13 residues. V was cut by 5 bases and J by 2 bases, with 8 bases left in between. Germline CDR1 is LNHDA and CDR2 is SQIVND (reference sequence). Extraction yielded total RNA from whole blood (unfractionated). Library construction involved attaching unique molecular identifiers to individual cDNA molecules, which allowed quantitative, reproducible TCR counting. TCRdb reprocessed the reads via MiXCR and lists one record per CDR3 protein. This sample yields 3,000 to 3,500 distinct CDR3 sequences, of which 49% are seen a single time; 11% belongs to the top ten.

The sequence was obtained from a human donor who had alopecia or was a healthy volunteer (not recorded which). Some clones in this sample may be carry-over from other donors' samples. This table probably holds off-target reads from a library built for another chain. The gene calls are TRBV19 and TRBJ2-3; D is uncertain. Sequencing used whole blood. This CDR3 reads CASSAMSTDTQYF. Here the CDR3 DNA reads TGTGCCAGTAGTGCCATGTCCACAGATACGCAGTATTTT.